This TCR beta chain was identified during a study of shared clonotypes between healthy human individuals. There are 12 residues in the CDR3. The germline V gene has CDR1 PRHDT and CDR2 FYEKMQ (reference sequence). Trimming left V 5 bases short and J 4 bases short, with 8 bases between. TCRdb's table, derived via immunoSEQ multiplex PCR, lists solely in-frame clones and lacks some. The repertoire holds approximately 600,000 clones, with roughly 95% as singletons. In the naive CD8 group, cells lacked CD45RO and were positively selected for CCR7, so terminally differentiated effector memory CD45RA+ cells were left out.

Input material: naive CD8+ T cells sorted from blood. This sequence joins TRBV13 and TRBJ1-1; D not resolved. This sequence originates from a woman aged 30 to 39 in good health. As DNA, the CDR3 is TGTGCCAGCAGCGAAGAGGGCACTGAAGCTTTCTTT. Protein sequence: CASSEEGTEAFF.